This T cell receptor (beta chain) stems from a study of blood T cell repertoires in COVID-19. About the research overall: Spain, Italy and the United States supplied samples that represented acute and convalescent COVID-19. In each case, the material was cDNA or gDNA derived from T cells, B-cell-depleted T cells, or PBMCs.

As processed by the authors: Counts of nucleated cells, estimated from reference gene primer amplification, were obtained. Repertoires were generated with immunoSEQ multiplex PCR, while TCRdb's copy carries only in-frame clones and drops some. V and J calls and clone size are given by that table; D and trimming were obtained from the DNA. This table has some 56,000 clones, over 75% appearing once. V was clipped by 0 bases and J by 4 bases; unmatched bases: 7. The germline V gene has CDR1 MGHRA and CDR2 YSYEKL. The CDR3 has 18 residues. This sequence joins TRBV4-1 and TRBJ2-4, with 12 bases fitting TRBD2. The sequenced sample was peripheral blood. The TCR originated in a man in his 60s with acute or convalescent COVID-19. CDR3 sequence reads: CASSQDRPSGGVKNIQYF. CDR3 sequence (DNA): TGCGCCAGCAGCCAAGATAGGCCTAGCGGGGGGGTAAAAAACATTCAGTACTTC.